This T cell receptor (beta chain) was found in a study of CD8 T cells in ankylosing spondylitis. General study results and limits: Disease-linked clones reportedly concentrated significantly in matched ankylosing spondylitis synovial fluid.

Library preparation for TCR beta used quantitative 5'-RACE with molecular barcodes. TCRdb redid the calling of the 5' RACE reads with MiXCR, one entry per CDR3 protein. The sample holds a few hundred thousand distinct CDR3 sequences, roughly 18% seen once. This clonotype was found a few times. Its specificity is unknown. The source is a male donor with ankylosing spondylitis or in good health (not recorded which). The sample taken for sequencing was blood, either unsorted or a sorted T cell fraction (not recorded which).

The CDR3 sequence is CASSLTSLIWANVLTF. CDR3 sequence (DNA): TGTGCCAGCAGCTTAACAAGCCTAATCTGGGCCAACGTCCTGACTTTC. The V and J genes are TRBV7-8 and TRBJ2-6; D gene unclear. This CDR3 spans 16 amino acids. Trimming shortened V by 2 bases and J by 5 bases, and 13 bases separated the two germline ends. CDR1 SGHVS and CDR2 FQNEAQ come from the germline V gene.